One sample yielded the 15 T cell receptor beta chains listed below, sequenced in a study of blood T cell repertoires in COVID-19 (dated by TCRdb to about 2020). To prepare the library, the immunoSEQ multiplex PCR assay was applied. Drawn from immuneACCESS, this table holds only the in-frame rearrangements with V and J called that TCRdb kept. Clones are partly lost; checked studies trace under half to an unresolved V gene and leave the rest unexplained. The sample yields under 300,000 clones; around 83% were counted once. Less than 3.5% of the sample comes from the top ten. The specimen sequenced was peripheral blood. All receptors derive from a woman aged 18-29 years with acute or convalescent COVID-19.

This chain links TRBV4-1 with TRBJ1-5, with TRBD1 matching over 7 bases. Trimming removed 3 bases from V and 3 bases from J; junction bases left unmatched: 8. Germline V lookup: CDR1 MGHRA, CDR2 YSYEKL. The CDR3 runs to 16 residues. Written as DNA, the CDR3 is TGCGCCAGCAGCCAGGCCTGGGACAGATCCAATCAGCCCCAGCATTTT. Encoded protein: CASSQAWDRSNQPQHF.

This clone was picked up one time. CDR3 sequence (DNA): TGTGCCAGCAGCCGTAGTCATCAAGGACTAGCGGGCTACAATGAGCAGTTCTTC. As protein: CASSRSHQGLAGYNEQFF. This rearrangement joins TRBV11-3 to TRBJ2-1; TRBD2 matches at 11 bases. The trim removed 5 bases at V and 3 bases at J, leaving 12 bases unmatched. Germline CDR1 and CDR2: SGHNT and YENEEA. CDR3 length: 18 amino acids.

This clone has a single count. The chain couples TRBV7-2 to TRBJ1-1; TRBD1 is a possible D gene (6 bases). Per the germline V gene, CDR1 is SGHTA and CDR2 is FQGNSA. The V gene lost 6 bases and the J gene lost 1 base, with 12 bases spanning the gap. The CDR3 length is 14 residues. The CDR3 region is CASRPGQTNTEAFF. As DNA, the CDR3 is TGTGCCAGCAGACCCGGACAGACGAACACTGAAGCTTTCTTT.

The V and J genes are TRBV19 and TRBJ2-7, with TRBD2 matching over 10 bases. The V segment lost 4 bases and the J segment 2 bases; nucleotides outside the gene matches: 5. CDR3 length: 15 residues. Germline V gives CDR1 LNHDA, CDR2 SQIVND (reference sequence). The CDR3 coding sequence is TGTGCCAGTAGTACAGGAGCGGGAGGGACCTACGAGCAGTACTTC. It yields the protein CASSTGAGGTYEQYF.

The chain uses TRBV6-5 and TRBJ1-6; D gene unclear. The CDR3 has 13 residues. Trimming took 6 bases from V and 7 from J, leaving 10 bases between them. CDR1 is MNHEY, CDR2 SVGAGI, per germline. Here the CDR3 reads CASSREFNSPLHF. The CDR3 DNA follows: TGTGCCAGCAGCCGGGAGTTCAATTCACCCCTCCACTTT.

This chain connects TRBV18 to TRBJ2-2, with D perhaps TRBD1 (6 bases). The CDR3 covers 16 residues. Germline V gene lookup returns CDR1 KGHSH and CDR2 LQKENI. Trimming pared 3 bases from V and 1 base from J, leaving 12 bases between. As DNA, the CDR3 is TGTGCCAGCTCACCCCAAGGACAGCTGAACACCGGGGAGCTGTTTTTT. Residues: CASSPQGQLNTGELFF.

V usage is TRBV10-3 and J usage is TRBJ1-1; 10 bases line up with TRBD1. The V gene's germline CDR1 is ENHRY and CDR2 SYGVKD. J was trimmed by 5 bases and V by 6 bases; bases with no gene match: 3. This CDR3 has 13 residues. DNA for the CDR3: TGTGCCATCAGAAAGGACAGGGGGACTGAAGCTTTCTTT. It translates to CAIRKDRGTEAFF.

V is TRBV27 and J is TRBJ2-1; D ambiguous. The CDR3 totals 13 residues. CDR1 is MNHEY, CDR2 SMNVEV, per germline (reference sequence). V lost 4 bases and J lost 13, with 17 bases in between. CDR3 sequence (DNA): TGTGCCAGCAGTTCGATTACAAGCCAGGTACAGTTCTTC. Encoded protein: CASSSITSQVQFF.

V usage is TRBV7-2 and J usage is TRBJ2-7; D gene uncertain. With 6 bases removed from V and 3 bases from J, the gap between germline ends came to 21 bases. Germline assignment: CDR1 SGHTA and CDR2 FQGNSA. The CDR3 length is 16 residues. The DNA of the CDR3 is TGTGCCAGCAGTCAAGGTCCGACTGCCCTATACTACGAGCAGTACTTC. Translated, it gives CASSQGPTALYYEQYF. Full variable domain (remainder filled in from reference TRBV7-2 and TRBJ2-7): GAGVSQSPSNKVTEKGKDVELRCDPISGHTALYWYRQSLGQGLEFLIYFQGNSAPDKSGLPSDRFSAERTGGSVSTLTIQRTQQEDSAVYLCASSQGPTALYYEQYFGPGTRLTVT.

This clone occurred many times. This chain connects TRBV7-9 to TRBJ2-7; 12 nucleotides match TRBD2. Germline CDR1 and CDR2: SEHNR and FQNEAQ (reference sequence). The V and J ends lost 5 bases and 0 bases, in that order; junction bases with no gene match: 2. CDR3 size: 15 residues. The CDR3 DNA follows: TGTGCCAGCAGCCCTAGCGGGAGGGCCTCCTACGAGCAGTACTTC. Amino acid sequence: CASSPSGRASYEQYF.

The chain uses TRBV6-5 and TRBJ2-2; unclear D gene. CDR1 is MNHEY, CDR2 SVGAGI, per germline. There are 13 residues in the CDR3. V was shortened by 2 bases and J by 4 bases, with 5 bases between the two germline ends. The chain's CDR3 is CASSYGGTGELFF. CDR3 in DNA: TGTGCCAGCAGTTACGGCGGCACCGGGGAGCTGTTTTTT.

A remark on this clone: An end of the junction differs from the germline gene, which may be a read error. The chain is built from TRBV7-7 and TRBJ1-2; the D is unclear. In germline, CDR1 is SSHAT, CDR2 FNYEAQ (reference sequence). The CDR3 loop spans 15 amino acids. The CDR3 DNA sequence: TGTGCTAGCAGCTTAGGCGGCTCCCGAAACTATGGCTACACCTTC. Translated: CASSLGGSRNYGYTF.

This clone occurred once. The chain is built from TRBV18 and TRBJ2-7; 8 bases are a match to TRBD2. CDR3 length equals 16 residues. V shed 1 base, J shed 1 base, and the junction held 6 bases outside the gene matches. Germline CDR1 and CDR2: KGHSH and LQKENI. DNA of the CDR3: TGTGCCAGCTCACCACGTATAACTAGCGGATCCTACGAGCAGTACTTC. Translating it yields CASSPRITSGSYEQYF.

The V gene is TRBV19, the J gene TRBJ2-7; the D is unclear. V was pared by 7 bases and J by 3 bases, with 13 bases between. CDR3 length: 13 amino acids. Germline loops: CDR1 LNHDA, CDR2 SQIVND (reference sequence). The CDR3 nucleotides read TGTGCCAGTACTCGCCGAGTCTTCTACGAGCAGTACTTC. Translating it yields CASTRRVFYEQYF.

The chain is built from TRBV4-3 and TRBJ1-4; no clear D gene. The CDR3 consists of 13 residues. V was trimmed by 3 bases and J by 2 bases, leaving 4 bases between them. CDR1 and CDR2 from the germline V gene are LGHNA and YSLEER. DNA for the CDR3: TGCGCCAGCAGCCATCTCACTAATGAAAAACTGTTTTTT. It translates to CASSHLTNEKLFF.